The entry that follows covers one T cell receptor (beta chain) sequence. Its target is not known. The entry originates in a study of cytomegalovirus exposure and HLA in healthy donors. PCR amplification relied on 60 Vbeta primers (plus 13 Jbeta primers). The repertoire was sequenced with immunoSEQ multiplex PCR; TCRdb's copy has only in-frame clones and lacks some. This table holds some 200,000 clones, roughly 80% found once. The CDR3 is 10 residues long. Between the trimmed V and J ends, which lost 5 bases and 10 bases, there was a span of 8 bases. CDR1 is MNHEY, CDR2 SMNVEV, per germline (reference sequence). Study-level findings and limits: In vitro confirmation showed three CMV-associated chains to be CMV antigen specific. Sequencing artifact likely explains a cluster of highly shared sequence variants. Association with HLA alleles at 0.05 false discovery rate was found for 15,000 to 20,000 TCR beta sequences in a later analysis. Accurate prediction of HLA-A and HLA-B alleles (for most subjects) was reportedly achieved from TCR beta sequences.

J is TRBJ1-1 and V is TRBV27, with D tentatively TRBD1 (5 bases). The sample consisted of PBMCs. The clonotype originates from a girl aged 2-10 years in good health and CMV-seronegative. CDR3 protein: CASSPGGAFF. CDR3 nucleotides: TGTGCCAGCAGTCCGGGGGGAGCTTTCTTT.